This T cell receptor (beta chain) derives from a study of T cells in narcolepsy. Findings and caveats of the study: Autoreactive HCRT-specific and TRIB2-specific clonotypes were marked in same-patient CSF-versus-blood CD4+ comparisons. No autoreactive T cell clone sequences appeared in some memory CD4+ repertoires.

To note about this clone: What it binds is unknown.

V lost 4 bases to trimming and J lost 7 bases; unmatched junction nucleotides: 7. CDR1 and CDR2 from the germline V gene are LNHDA and SQIVND (reference sequence). The length of the CDR3 is 15 residues. Assay used: immunoSEQ multiplex PCR; TCRdb lists only in-frame clones, some missing. The sample shows roughly 40,000 clones, around 85% of them seen only once. The sequence was obtained from a human donor with narcolepsy. The chain carries TRBV19 and TRBJ1-4; 9 bases map to TRBD1. The specimen sequenced was CD45RA- memory CD4+ T cells from PBMCs. CDR3 DNA: TGTGCCAGTAGTACAACCGGGACAGGGTCTGAAAAACTGTTTTTT. It translates to CASSTTGTGSEKLFF.